A single sample gave rise to the 24 T cell receptor beta chains below, sequenced in a study of radiotherapy plus CTLA-4 blockade in lung cancer. The method was immunoSEQ multiplex PCR; TCRdb's version includes in-frame clones alone and lacks a portion of them. This sample has 65,000 to 100,000 clones, with 75% to 90% found just once. The sequencing here drew on peripheral blood, taken from a patient treated with radiotherapy plus ipilimumab. These receptors came from a human donor with non-small cell lung cancer who had stable disease on radiotherapy plus ipilimumab.

This chain links TRBV7-6 with TRBJ2-7, with 8 positions matching TRBD1. CDR1 SGHVS and CDR2 FNYEAQ come from the germline V gene. CDR3 length equals 16 residues. The J segment lost 1 base and the V segment lost 4 bases, leaving 9 bases of the junction unmatched. The CDR3 here is CASSSSRTGLSYEQYF. In DNA form, the CDR3 reads TGTGCCAGCAGCTCTAGCCGGACAGGGCTTTCCTACGAGCAGTACTTC.

A few counts support this clone. The chain uses TRBV7-9 and TRBJ2-3; D might be TRBD1 or TRBD2, each matching 5 bases. The CDR3 totals 14 residues. CDR1 is SEHNR and CDR2 is FQNEAQ in the germline V gene (reference sequence). Trimming pared 4 bases from V and 0 bases from J, leaving 8 bases between. The DNA for the CDR3 is TGTGCCAGCAGCTCGGGACCAAGCACAGATACGCAGTATTTT. Amino acids: CASSSGPSTDTQYF.

The J gene is TRBJ1-1, the V gene TRBV28, with D perhaps TRBD1 (5 bases). Trimming left V 7 bases short and J 7 bases short, with 10 bases between. The CDR3 loop spans 11 amino acids. CDR1 is MDHEN, CDR2 SYDVKM, per germline. CDR3 coding DNA: TGTGCCAGCATCCTACAGGATGAAGCTTTCTTT. Its protein product is CASILQDEAFF.

Notes on this clone: The identical CDR3 is also encoded by other nucleotide sequences in the sample. The rearrangement links TRBV27 to TRBJ2-2; TRBD2 is a possible D gene (7 bases). The V gene lost 7 bases and the J gene lost 3 bases, with 15 bases spanning the gap. Germline assignment: CDR1 MNHEY and CDR2 SMNVEV (reference sequence). The CDR3 consists of 15 residues. The CDR3 reads CASKQGGRYTGELFF. CDR3 nucleotides: TGTGCCAGCAAACAGGGAGGGAGATACACCGGGGAGCTGTTTTTT.

The V call is TRBV6-1, the J call TRBJ1-3, with D possibly being TRBD1 (5 bases). With 3 bases removed from V and 2 bases from J, the gap between germline ends came to 8 bases. From germline, CDR1 is MNHNS and CDR2 SASEGT. The CDR3 covers 14 residues. The CDR3, as DNA: TGTGCCAGCAGTGACTGGGGGGCTGGAAACACCATATATTTT. It encodes CASSDWGAGNTIYF.

This chain joins TRBV28 and TRBJ2-1, with unresolved D. With 1 base removed from V and 7 bases from J, the gap between germline ends came to 11 bases. Per the germline V gene, CDR1 is MDHEN and CDR2 is SYDVKM. This CDR3 region has 14 residues. CDR3 in amino acids: CASSLLYTANEQFF. DNA for the CDR3: TGTGCCAGCAGTTTATTGTACACAGCTAATGAGCAGTTCTTC.

This clone was detected once. V usage is TRBV7-6 and J usage is TRBJ2-3, with 8 bases matching TRBD1. The germline V gene has CDR1 SGHVS and CDR2 FNYEAQ. V lost 5 bases, J lost 0 bases, and 4 bases stayed unmatched. This CDR3 comprises 15 residues. The CDR3 sequence: CASSETGASTDTQYF. DNA for the CDR3: TGTGCCAGCAGCGAGACAGGGGCTAGCACAGATACGCAGTATTTT.

This chain links TRBV2 with TRBJ1-2; D is possibly TRBD1 (6 bases). Trimming removed 3 bases at V and 6 bases at J, with 17 bases between. The CDR3 runs 15 residues. The germline gives CDR1 SNHLY, CDR2 FYNNEI. DNA for the CDR3: TGTGCCAGCAGTGATTCGGGCAGGGGCTCGGATGGCTACACCTTC. Translating it yields CASSDSGRGSDGYTF.

In the case of this clone: The junction shows a germline mismatch at one end, possibly a read error. The rearrangement links TRBV4-1 to TRBJ2-1; TRBD2 agrees at 9 bases. The CDR3 spans 16 residues. Germline loops: CDR1 MGHRA, CDR2 YSYEKL. In DNA form, the CDR3 reads TGCGCCAGCAGCGAAGAGAAGGGGACTAGCACCTATGAGCAGTTCTTC. Residues: CASSEEKGTSTYEQFF.

The chain uses TRBV10-1 and TRBJ2-1, with D possibly TRBD1 on 6 matching bases. The germline V and J ends were trimmed by 8 bases and 6 bases, with 11 bases remaining between them. CDR1 is WNHNN and CDR2 is SYGVQD in the germline V gene (reference sequence). The CDR3 totals 12 residues. The CDR3 is CASGYRANEQFF. CDR3 DNA sequence: TGCGCCAGCGGCTACAGGGCCAATGAGCAGTTCTTC.

The chain joins TRBV7-2 to TRBJ2-3; 9 nucleotides agree with TRBD2. The CDR3 extends over 14 amino acids. V was pared by 0 bases and J by 6 bases, with 1 base of the junction left unmatched. Per the germline V gene, CDR1 is SGHTA and CDR2 is FQGNSA. The CDR3, as DNA: TGTGCCAGCAGCTTAGCGCTAGCGGGGGATACGCAGTATTTT. It translates to CASSLALAGDTQYF.

The V gene is TRBV4-1, the J gene TRBJ2-6, with a weak D call TRBD1 (6 bases). V lost 0 bases and J 0 bases, leaving 9 bases between the germline ends. The CDR3 spans 17 residues. CDR1 MGHRA and CDR2 YSYEKL come from the germline V gene. The CDR3 spells CASSQDQGTSGANVLTF. As DNA, the CDR3 is TGCGCCAGCAGCCAAGATCAGGGGACCTCTGGGGCCAACGTCCTGACTTTC.

The table lists this clone with a few counts. V is TRBV6-1 and J is TRBJ1-3; no clear D gene. Germline V lookup: CDR1 MNHNS, CDR2 SASEGT. CDR3 length equals 14 residues. Trimming removed 1 base at V and 4 bases at J, with 8 bases between. CDR3 region: CASSEVDGGNTIYF. In nucleotides, the CDR3 is TGTGCCAGCAGTGAAGTAGACGGCGGAAACACCATATATTTT.

V and J are TRBV7-6 and TRBJ2-1; TRBD2 matches at 8 bases. There are 14 residues in the CDR3. V trimming: 1 base; J trimming: 10 bases; junction bases outside the gene matches: 6. From germline, CDR1 is SGHVS and CDR2 FNYEAQ. DNA of the CDR3: TGTGCCAGCAGCTTAGTCGGGGGGGCTTACGAGCAGTTCTTC. It yields the protein CASSLVGGAYEQFF.

This chain uses TRBV11-2 with TRBJ2-7; D is ambiguous. This CDR3 region has 14 residues. The V end was cut by 3 bases, the J end by 0 bases, with 9 bases between. CDR1 is SGHAT, CDR2 FQNNGV, per germline. CDR3 nucleotides: TGTGCCAGCAGCTTTTTAGGAAGCTCCTACGAGCAGTACTTC. It is translated as CASSFLGSSYEQYF.

The rearrangement uses TRBV10-3 and TRBJ2-5, with unresolved D. CDR3 length: 16 amino acids. CDR1 ENHRY and CDR2 SYGVKD come from the germline V gene. Trimming shortened V by 0 bases and J by 1 base, and 12 bases separated the two germline ends. CDR3 region: CAISESSADTQETQYF. CDR3 DNA sequence: TGTGCCATCAGTGAGTCGAGCGCAGATACCCAAGAGACCCAGTACTTC.

The chain joins TRBV19 to TRBJ1-6, with D unclear. This CDR3 spans 14 amino acids. Trimming cost V 3 bases and J 3 bases, with 6 bases left between them. Per the germline V gene, CDR1 is LNHDA and CDR2 is SQIVND (reference sequence). CDR3 region: CASSIEFYNSPLHF. CDR3 sequence (DNA): TGTGCCAGTAGTATCGAGTTCTATAATTCACCCCTCCACTTT.

V is TRBV4-2 and J is TRBJ1-3; TRBD1 might be the D (5 bases). The V end lost 1 base, the J end lost 4 bases, and 11 bases lay between the germline ends. Germline lookup yields CDR1 LGHNA and CDR2 YNFKEQ. This CDR3 contains 15 residues. The DNA of the CDR3 is TGTGCCAGCAGCCAAGTTCAGGGAGCGGGAAACACCATATATTTT. This translates into CASSQVQGAGNTIYF.

The chain is built from TRBV29-1 and TRBJ2-5, with D perhaps matching TRBD1 (6 bases). Germline values: CDR1 SQVTM, CDR2 ANQGSEA. The V end was cut by 8 bases, the J end by 4 bases, with 14 bases between. CDR3 length equals 12 residues. CDR3 nucleotide sequence: TGCAGCACCACGGGACAAGGAGAGACCCAGTACTTC. Protein sequence: CSTTGQGETQYF.

The chain has TRBV5-4 and TRBJ2-3, with 9 bases aligning to TRBD1. V lost 1 base to trimming and J lost 4 bases; unmatched junction nucleotides: 4. This CDR3 comprises 15 residues. Germline assignment: CDR1 SGHNT and CDR2 YYREEE (reference sequence). In DNA form, the CDR3 reads TGTGCCAGCAGCTTGCAGGGACAGGGACCAGATACGCAGTATTTT. Protein sequence: CASSLQGQGPDTQYF.

The rearrangement links TRBV28 to TRBJ2-2, with a weak D call TRBD1 (7 bases). This CDR3 has 15 residues. Germline V lookup: CDR1 MDHEN, CDR2 SYDVKM. Trimming removed 7 bases from V and 6 bases from J, with 18 bases in between. The DNA for the CDR3 is TGTGCCAGCACCCCAGGAGGGGGCGCATCCGGGGAGCTGTTTTTT. This encodes CASTPGGGASGELFF. Full variable domain (missing parts from reference TRBV28 and TRBJ2-2): DVKVTQSSRYLVKRTGEKVFLECVQDMDHENMFWYRQDPGLGLRLIYFSYDVKMKEKGDIPEGYSVSREKKERFSLILESASTNQTSMYLCASTPGGGASGELFFGEGSRLTVL.

Only a few counts were recorded for this clone. This rearrangement joins TRBV18 to TRBJ1-2; D gene unclear. The V gene lost 3 bases and the J gene lost 1 base, with 9 bases spanning the gap. The CDR3 contains 14 residues. Germline CDR1 reads KGHSH; CDR2 reads LQKENI. The CDR3 loop reads CASSPAPINYGYTF. In DNA form, the CDR3 reads TGTGCCAGCTCACCTGCTCCGATTAACTATGGCTACACCTTC.

In this sample, this clone turned up once. This chain joins TRBV7-9 and TRBJ2-2, with D tentatively TRBD2 (6 bases). Trimming removed 4 bases from V and 7 bases from J, with 13 bases in between. Germline V CDR1 and CDR2: SEHNR, FQNEAQ (reference sequence). CDR3 length equals 14 residues. The CDR3, as DNA: TGTGCCAGCAGCTCCTCTAGCGTCAGCGGGGAGCTGTTTTTT. This gives the protein CASSSSSVSGELFF.

The rearrangement joins TRBV5-6 to TRBJ1-2, with D maybe TRBD1 (6 bases). V was pared by 0 bases and J by 5 bases, with 17 bases between. This CDR3 is built from 16 residues. Germline-derived CDR1 and CDR2 are SGHDT and YYEEEE. CDR3 DNA: TGTGCCAGCAGCTTGGTGGAGTTACAGGGTAAATATGGCTACACCTTC. It is translated as CASSLVELQGKYGYTF.